These 29 T cell receptor beta chains originate from one sample sequenced in a study of blood T cell repertoires in COVID-19. Profiled with immunoSEQ multiplex PCR; TCRdb holds only in-frame clones, not every one. The data hold about 330,000 clones, with over 80% observed a single time. The sequenced material came from peripheral blood. These TCRs come from a man aged 25 to 40 with COVID-19, enrolled during active disease.

The chain joins TRBV10-3 to TRBJ2-7; the match to TRBD2 covers 11 bases. CDR3 length: 12 amino acids. The germline V gene has CDR1 ENHRY and CDR2 SYGVKD. V shed 10 bases, J shed 4 bases, and the junction held 3 bases outside the gene matches. The CDR3 bases are TGTGCCACCAGGACTAGCGGGTACGAGCAGTACTTC. The encoded protein is CATRTSGYEQYF.

The rearrangement uses TRBV7-3 and TRBJ2-3; 8 nucleotides agree with TRBD1. CDR3 length: 15 residues. The trim removed 4 bases at V and 6 bases at J, leaving 9 bases unmatched. Looked up from germline, CDR1 is SGHTA and CDR2 is FQGTGA. The CDR3 is CASSYSTGVGDTQYF. CDR3 sequence (DNA): TGTGCCAGCAGCTATTCGACAGGGGTAGGGGATACGCAGTATTTT.

The gene calls are TRBV28 and TRBJ1-3; 7 bases are a match to TRBD1. J lost 5 bases, V lost 5 bases, and 18 bases had no gene match. The V gene's germline CDR1 is MDHEN and CDR2 SYDVKM. The CDR3 contains 18 residues. This CDR3 reads CASSLGGWGVEKRNTIYF. CDR3 DNA: TGTGCCAGCAGTCTAGGGGGCTGGGGGGTCGAAAAACGAAACACCATATATTTT.

The chain uses TRBV7-9 and TRBJ2-4; possibly TRBD2 for D (5 bases). CDR1 is SEHNR, CDR2 FQNEAQ, per germline (reference sequence). The V gene lost 10 bases and the J gene lost 7 bases, with 17 bases spanning the gap. The CDR3 runs 13 residues. For the CDR3, the DNA is TGTGCCACGCAGGTAGCGTTTGGCAACATTCAGTACTTC. It encodes CATQVAFGNIQYF.

This chain connects TRBV7-2 to TRBJ2-7; TRBD1 aligns across 9 bases. V trimming: 2 bases; J trimming: 4 bases; junction bases outside the gene matches: 15. The CDR3 covers 18 residues. Germline V lookup: CDR1 SGHTA, CDR2 FQGNSA. This CDR3 reads CASSLLGTGRLRIYEQYF. The CDR3 DNA is TGTGCCAGCAGCTTATTAGGGACAGGGAGGTTGAGGATATACGAGCAGTACTTC.

The rearrangement joins TRBV29-1 to TRBJ2-1; D might be TRBD2 (6 bases). Trimming shortened V by 8 bases and J by 4 bases, and 15 bases separated the two germline ends. Germline lookup yields CDR1 SQVTM and CDR2 ANQGSEA. The CDR3 covers 13 residues. CDR3 DNA sequence: TGCAGCTCGAGCCGGGACTTTTACAATGAGCAGTTCTTC. Amino acid sequence: CSSSRDFYNEQFF.

The chain joins TRBV9 to TRBJ2-7; D unclear. V lost 3 bases and J 1 base, leaving 2 bases between the germline ends. The CDR3 covers 11 residues. Germline V gene data show CDR1 as SGDLS and CDR2 as YYNGEE. CDR3 sequence (DNA): TGTGCCAGCAGCGCTTCCTACGAGCAGTACTTC. Protein sequence: CASSASYEQYF. Full variable domain (missing parts from reference TRBV9 and TRBJ2-7): DSGVTQTPKHLITATGQRVTLRCSPRSGDLSVYWYQQSLDQGLQFLIQYYNGEERAKGNILERFSAQQFPDLHSELNLSSLELGDSALYFCASSASYEQYFGPGTRLTVT.

J is TRBJ2-3 and V is TRBV2; 10 nucleotides match TRBD2. The CDR3 sequence is 20 residues long. J lost 6 bases, V lost 2 bases, and 20 bases had no gene match. Germline lookup yields CDR1 SNHLY and CDR2 FYNNEI. The chain's CDR3 is CASSESRTSGFVVKVDTQYF. CDR3 nucleotide sequence: TGTGCCAGCAGTGAATCTCGGACTAGCGGATTCGTGGTAAAGGTTGATACGCAGTATTTT.

The CDR3 loop reads CASRQTGINTEAFF. In nucleotides, the CDR3 is TGTGCCAGCAGACAAACAGGGATCAACACTGAAGCTTTCTTT. This chain connects TRBV7-2 to TRBJ1-1, with D possibly matching TRBD1 (6 bases). CDR1 SGHTA and CDR2 FQGNSA come from the germline V gene. This CDR3 spans 14 amino acids. V was shortened by 6 bases and J by 2 bases, with 13 bases between the two germline ends.

This clone was seen a single time. The CDR3 DNA sequence: TGTGCCAGCAGTGACGACCAACTAGGAGAGCAGTTCTTC. Its protein is CASSDDQLGEQFF. V gene TRBV28 combines with J gene TRBJ2-1, with D tentatively TRBD2 (5 bases). The V end was cut by 5 bases, the J end by 10 bases, with 15 bases between. Germline loops: CDR1 MDHEN, CDR2 SYDVKM. This CDR3 has 13 residues. The whole variable domain, filled in from reference TRBV28 and TRBJ2-1, reads DVKVTQSSRYLVKRTGEKVFLECVQDMDHENMFWYRQDPGLGLRLIYFSYDVKMKEKGDIPEGYSVSREKKERFSLILESASTNQTSMYLCASSDDQLGEQFFGPGTRLTVL.

V usage is TRBV4-3 and J usage is TRBJ2-7; 9 nucleotides line up with TRBD1. J lost 2 bases, V lost 1 base, and 0 bases had no gene match. Germline values: CDR1 LGHNA, CDR2 YSLEER. The CDR3 sequence is 14 residues long. In DNA form, the CDR3 reads TGCGCCAGCAGCCAAGGACAGGGGGCCTACGAGCAGTACTTC. Amino acid sequence: CASSQGQGAYEQYF.

This clone was observed a few times. The chain recombines TRBV7-2 with TRBJ1-5, with 9 bases aligning to TRBD1. Germline trimming cut 4 bases from V and 6 bases from J; bases unmatched to any gene: 7. The CDR3 runs 15 residues. Germline CDR1 reads SGHTA; CDR2 reads FQGNSA. This CDR3 reads CASSWTGDVGQPQHF. The DNA of the CDR3 is TGTGCCAGCAGCTGGACAGGGGATGTCGGTCAGCCCCAGCATTTT.

The chain recombines TRBV7-2 with TRBJ2-1, with TRBD1 matching over 11 bases. V dropped 6 bases and J dropped 8; count of bases not matched to a gene: 9. The germline gives CDR1 SGHTA, CDR2 FQGNSA. The CDR3 is made up of 15 amino acids. CDR3 bases: TGTGCCAGCAGTCGCCGGGACAGGGGGATGGATGAGCAGTTCTTC. Translation gives CASSRRDRGMDEQFF.

The rearrangement uses TRBV18 and TRBJ2-5, with 8 bases aligning to TRBD1. This CDR3 has 15 amino acids. With V trimmed by 6 bases and J by 5 bases, 11 bases remained unmatched. Germline V CDR1 and CDR2: KGHSH, LQKENI. The CDR3 bases are TGTGCCAGCTCCCCCCAACAGGGGGTTATGGAGACCCAGTACTTC. Protein: CASSPQQGVMETQYF. The complete variable domain, with remaining parts taken from reference TRBV18 and TRBJ2-5, reads NAGVMQNPRHLVRRRGQEARLRCSPMKGHSHVYWYRQLPEEGLKFMVYLQKENIIDESGMPKERFSAEFPKEGPSILRIQQVVRGDSAAYFCASSPQQGVMETQYFGPGTRLLVL.

The chain combines TRBV7-9 with TRBJ2-7, with 7 bases fitting TRBD1. This CDR3 has 15 amino acids. Germline loops: CDR1 SEHNR, CDR2 FQNEAQ (reference sequence). Trimming at V came to 5 bases and at J to 1 base, leaving 8 bases not matched to a gene. CDR3 bases: TGTGCCAGCAGCAAAGGTGGGACAGCGTCCTACGAGCAGTACTTC. Amino acid sequence: CASSKGGTASYEQYF. Supplemented by reference TRBV7-9 and TRBJ2-7, the full variable domain reads DTGVSQNPRHKITKRGQNVTFRCDPISEHNRLYWYRQTLGQGPEFLTYFQNEAQLEKSRLLSDRFSAERPKGSFSTLEIQRTEQGDSAMYLCASSKGGTASYEQYFGPGTRLTVT.

The chain has TRBV28 and TRBJ1-4, with a tentative D call TRBD1 (5 bases). Trimming took 2 bases from V and 4 from J, leaving 11 bases between them. Germline V gene lookup returns CDR1 MDHEN and CDR2 SYDVKM. The CDR3 is 15 residues long. The CDR3 region is CASSLAGPLNEKLFF. As DNA, the CDR3 is TGTGCCAGCAGTTTAGCGGGGCCGCTTAATGAAAAACTGTTTTTT.

The CDR3 sequence is CASSLQGDARYYGYTF. The CDR3 region has the DNA TGTGCCAGCAGTTTGCAGGGGGACGCACGATACTATGGCTACACCTTC. The chain couples TRBV27 to TRBJ1-2; 7 positions agree with TRBD1. The V and J ends lost 3 bases and 3 bases, in that order; junction bases with no gene match: 10. The CDR3 has 16 residues. CDR1 and CDR2 (germline): MNHEY, SMNVEV (reference sequence).

V usage is TRBV19 and J usage is TRBJ2-2; a weak D match, TRBD2 (6 bases). The CDR3 has 13 residues. The germline CDR1 and CDR2 sequences are LNHDA and SQIVND (reference sequence). V was trimmed by 5 bases and J by 7 bases, leaving 11 bases between them. The CDR3 protein is CASSPRDFGELFF. The CDR3 region has the DNA TGTGCCAGTAGTCCCCGGGACTTCGGGGAGCTGTTTTTT.

The chain links TRBV20-1 to TRBJ2-7; no reliable D call. Germline loops: CDR1 DFQATT, CDR2 SNEGSKA (reference sequence). The CDR3 is 11 amino acids. With 6 bases removed from V and 1 base from J, the gap between germline ends came to 7 bases. The CDR3, as DNA: TGCAGTGCGATGACATCCTACGAGCAGTACTTC. It specifies CSAMTSYEQYF.

This rearrangement joins TRBV24-1 to TRBJ2-7; 9 bases line up with TRBD2. Germline V gene lookup returns CDR1 KGHDR and CDR2 SFDVKD. The CDR3 length is 19 residues. J was trimmed by 2 bases and V by 2 bases; bases with no gene match: 15. CDR3 residues: CATSDSGQPLAGHTYEQYF. CDR3 coding DNA: TGTGCCACCAGTGATTCGGGACAGCCCCTAGCGGGGCATACCTACGAGCAGTACTTC.

The gene calls are TRBV18 and TRBJ1-5, with D maybe TRBD1 (6 bases). Germline CDR1 KGHSH, CDR2 LQKENI. V shed 3 bases and J shed 3 bases, with 21 bases lying between them. The CDR3 is 18 residues long. CDR3 in amino acids: CASSPFPYRAGDNQPQHF. The CDR3 DNA reads as TGTGCCAGCTCACCCTTCCCGTACAGGGCGGGAGACAATCAGCCCCAGCATTTT.

The CDR3 spells CASSLWDRGNEQFF. The CDR3 nucleotides read TGTGCCAGCAGCCTATGGGACAGGGGCAATGAGCAGTTCTTC. The rearrangement uses TRBV3-1 (or the pseudogene TRBV3-2) and TRBJ2-1; TRBD1 matches at 10 bases. The J segment lost 6 bases and the V segment lost 4 bases, leaving 3 bases of the junction unmatched. The CDR3 contains 14 residues. Germline loops: CDR1 LGHDT, CDR2 YNNKEL (reference sequence).

The count of this clone is one. The chain has TRBV5-4 and TRBJ2-1; TRBD2 aligns across 8 bases. Per germline, CDR1 SGHNT and CDR2 YYREEE (reference sequence). The trim removed 4 bases at V and 1 base at J, leaving 7 bases unmatched. The CDR3 consists of 16 residues. The CDR3 loop is CASSELAGASYNEQFF. CDR3 in DNA: TGTGCCAGCAGCGAGCTAGCGGGTGCATCCTACAATGAGCAGTTCTTC.

As DNA, the CDR3 is TGTGCCAGCAGCCCTCTATTATCCTCCTACGAGCAGTACTTC. Translating it yields CASSPLLSSYEQYF. The gene calls are TRBV2 and TRBJ2-7; no reliable D call. This CDR3 spans 14 amino acids. Trimming left V 6 bases short and J 0 bases short, with 12 bases between. Germline V gives CDR1 SNHLY, CDR2 FYNNEI.

The V gene is TRBV18, the J gene TRBJ2-1; D is possibly TRBD2 (6 bases). Deletions cut 0 bases from V and 4 bases from J, with 13 bases between. Per germline, CDR1 KGHSH and CDR2 LQKENI. The CDR3 is 16 residues long. This CDR3 is CASSPPGRELYNEQFF. As DNA, the CDR3 is TGTGCCAGCTCACCACCGGGACGGGAGTTGTACAATGAGCAGTTCTTC.

V and J are TRBV6-4 and TRBJ2-1; TRBD2 aligns across 11 bases. With V trimmed by 6 bases and J by 4 bases, 5 bases remained unmatched. CDR3 length equals 15 residues. CDR1 is MRHNA and CDR2 is SNTAGT in the germline V gene. The CDR3 sequence is CASRRLAGGYNEQFF. Here the CDR3 DNA reads TGTGCCAGCAGAAGGCTAGCGGGAGGTTACAATGAGCAGTTCTTC.

The CDR3 here is CASSSQDRNTGELFF. The CDR3 DNA is TGTGCCAGCAGCAGCCAGGACAGGAACACCGGGGAGCTGTTTTTT. J is TRBJ2-2 and V is TRBV5-6, with D perhaps matching TRBD1 (6 bases). The CDR3 is 15 amino acids. The V gene's germline CDR1 is SGHDT and CDR2 YYEEEE. V was trimmed by 4 bases and J by 1 base, leaving 11 bases between them.

The V gene is TRBV18, the J gene TRBJ2-7; the match to TRBD2 covers 14 bases. CDR3 length equals 16 residues. J was trimmed by 0 bases and V by 3 bases; bases with no gene match: 1. Per germline, CDR1 KGHSH and CDR2 LQKENI. CDR3 in DNA: TGTGCCAGCTCACCCGGACTAGCGGGGGGCTCCTACGAGCAGTACTTC. It yields the protein CASSPGLAGGSYEQYF. The whole variable domain, filled in from reference TRBV18 and TRBJ2-7, reads NAGVMQNPRHLVRRRGQEARLRCSPMKGHSHVYWYRQLPEEGLKFMVYLQKENIIDESGMPKERFSAEFPKEGPSILRIQQVVRGDSAAYFCASSPGLAGGSYEQYFGPGTRLTVT.

The rearrangement uses TRBV3-1 (or the pseudogene TRBV3-2) and TRBJ2-3; TRBD1 aligns across 9 bases. J lost 7 bases, V lost 1 base, and 9 bases had no gene match. The CDR3 runs 16 residues. The V gene's germline CDR1 is LGHDT and CDR2 YNNKEL (reference sequence). For the CDR3, the DNA is TGTGCCAGCAGCCAAGTGGGACAGGGCCCTTTGAATACGCAGTATTTT. Translated: CASSQVGQGPLNTQYF.